This TCR beta chain was recorded in a study of blood T cell repertoires in COVID-19. This CDR3 region has 13 residues. Germline-derived CDR1 and CDR2 are LNHNV and YYDKDF (reference sequence). V was shortened by 5 bases and J by 2 bases, with 8 bases between the two germline ends. Clones were sequenced by immunoSEQ multiplex PCR, and TCRdb holds only the in-frame ones, with some missing. The sample has about 220,000 clones, around four fifths seen once. The V call is TRBV15, the J call TRBJ2-3, with D unresolved. Specimen: peripheral blood. This clonotype was sampled from a woman in her sixties or seventies who had recovered from COVID-19. CDR3 DNA sequence: TGTGCCACCAGCCCGGTATCCACAGATACGCAGTATTTT. This gives the protein CATSPVSTDTQYF.